Listed below are T cell receptor beta chains from one sample, sequenced in a study of blood T cells in healthy people across ages. TCRdb fed the 5' RACE reads into MiXCR, producing one record per CDR3 protein. The data hold more than 1,000,000 distinct CDR3 sequences, with around 25% observed a single time. The sample was also linked to a second study, of T cells of mothers and their children.

The sample was blood. Source of these receptors: a girl aged 2 to 9 in good health. CDR3s include the opening cysteine and the closing phenylalanine or tryptophan. The D gene is left open where the match is weak. The size entry is marked missing in some rows and otherwise reads once, few, many or a size class.

TRBJ1-2	TRBD1	TRBV4-3	few	TGCGCCAGCAGCCAAGAAGGCAGGGGGTATGGCTACACCTTC	CASSQEGRGYGYTF
TRBJ2-3	TRBD2	TRBV20-1	.	TGCAGTGCTAGAGATTGGGATAGCGAGATGGGGACTAGCACAGATACGCGGTATTTT	CSARDWDSEMGTSTDTRYF
TRBJ2-7	TRBD1	TRBV20-1	.	TGCAGTGCCCGGAATCCCACAGGGGAAACCTACGAGCAGTACTTC	CSARNPTGETYEQYF
TRBJ2-7	TRBD1	TRBV29-1	few	TGCAGCGTTGAATCTGACAGGGGGACGGACGAGCAGTACTTC	CSVESDRGTDEQYF
TRBJ2-3	.	TRBV4-1	few	TGCGCCAGCAGCCCTACCGCCTTGGTTTGGACAGATACGCAGTATTTT	CASSPTALVWTDTQYF
TRBJ1-1	.	TRBV20-1	.	TGCAGTGCTAGAGGGCAAGGGAGGTTTATGAACACTGAAGCTTTCTTT	CSARGQGRFMNTEAFF
TRBJ2-7	TRBD1	TRBV7-9	.	TGTGCCAGCAGCCTACAGGGGAGCGCCTACGAGCAGTACTTC	CASSLQGSAYEQYF
TRBJ2-5	.	TRBV7-6	.	TGTGCCAGCAGCTTTCGGACAGAATCGGAGACCCAGTACTTC	CASSFRTESETQYF
TRBJ2-7	TRBD1	TRBV18	few	TGTGCCAGCTCAGGGCCGGGACAGGTGAACTCCTACGAGCAGTACTTC	CASSGPGQVNSYEQYF
TRBJ1-1	.	TRBV18	.	TGTGCCAGCTCAGATGAGGGGGGCCTAAAGGCTTTCTTT	CASSDEGGLKAFF
TRBJ2-1	.	TRBV2	.	TGTGCCAGCAACGATGAGCAGTTCTTC	CASNDEQFF
TRBJ2-5	.	TRBV11-2	.	TGTGCCAGCAGCTTGGGGCCGGACACCGCGTCCACCAGGACCCAGTACTTC	CASSLGPDTASTRTQYF
TRBJ2-7	.	TRBV12-3/TRBV12-4	.	TGTGCCAGCAGCCTTATAATTGGCGGAGCCTACGAGCAGTACTTC	CASSLIIGGAYEQYF
TRBJ2-7	.	TRBV11-2	few	TGTGCCAGCAGCTTAGGACAGTTAAACGAGCAGTACTTC	CASSLGQLNEQYF
TRBJ2-5	.	TRBV12-3/TRBV12-4	few	TGTGCCAGCAGAGGGGGGCCAGAGACCCAGTACTTC	CASRGGPETQYF
TRBJ1-4	.	TRBV5-1	.	TGCGCCAGCAGCGGATCGATGGGAGAAAAACTGTTTTTT	CASSGSMGEKLFF
TRBJ2-1	.	TRBV6-1	few	TGTGCCAGCAGTGAACGGGGCCCCCGGGGTGAGCAGTTCTTC	CASSERGPRGEQFF
TRBJ2-7	TRBD1	TRBV9	few	TGTGCCAACAGCGTAGACTCCGGGACAGGGGGCCGGGAGCAGTACTTC	CANSVDSGTGGREQYF
TRBJ2-6	.	TRBV4-2	few	TGTGCCAGCAGCCAATTACTAGGGGGGGCTGGGGCCAACGTCCTGACTTTC	CASSQLLGGAGANVLTF
TRBJ2-1	.	TRBV7-2	.	TGTGCCAGCACAAACGGGAGAAATGAGCAGTTCTTC	CASTNGRNEQFF
TRBJ1-4	.	TRBV20-1	.	TGCAGTGCTAGAGACACCGGGACCGAATTTGAAAAACTGTTTTTT	CSARDTGTEFEKLFF
TRBJ2-1	.	TRBV10-2	.	TGCGCCAGCCTTCATCCCCTAAGCTCCTACAATGAGCAGTTCTTC	CASLHPLSSYNEQFF
TRBJ2-5	.	TRBV10-3	few	TGTGCCATCAGTGAGTCGATGGGGCAAGAGACCCAGTACTTC	CAISESMGQETQYF
TRBJ2-3	TRBD2	TRBV29-1	.	TGCAGCGTCGTGGTACTAGCGGCCCCCACAGATACGCAGTATTTT	CSVVVLAAPTDTQYF
TRBJ2-5	TRBD1	TRBV29-1	many	TGCAGCGTTGGAGGGGGCGGAGAGACCCAGTACTTC	CSVGGGGETQYF
TRBJ1-4	.	TRBV12-3/TRBV12-4	few	TGTGCCAGCAGTACTAATGAAAAACTGTTTTTT	CASSTNEKLFF
TRBJ2-5	.	TRBV24-1	.	TGTGCCACCAGTGATTTGACTAGCACGGGATTACAAGAGACCCAGTACTTC	CATSDLTSTGLQETQYF
TRBJ1-2	.	TRBV20-1	few	TGCAGTGCTAGACCCCCATCGGGTAGGGATGGCTACACCTTC	CSARPPSGRDGYTF
TRBJ2-1	.	TRBV27	.	TGTGCCAGCAGTCTCTCCTCCGAGGTGGCTTTTTCAGGGAATGAGCAGTTCTTC	CASSLSSEVAFSGNEQFF
TRBJ2-4	TRBD1	TRBV29-1	.	TGCAGCGGAATGACAGGGTACAAAAACATTCAGTACTTC	CSGMTGYKNIQYF
TRBJ1-4	.	TRBV2	few	TGTGCCAGCAGTGAAGCGGGAAGAACTAATGAAAAACTGTTTTTT	CASSEAGRTNEKLFF
TRBJ2-1	TRBD1	TRBV29-1	.	TGCAGCGCCGGGGGACAGGGGAGCTCCTACAATGAGCAGTTCTTC	CSAGGQGSSYNEQFF
TRBJ2-1	.	TRBV28	few	TGTGCCAGCAGTTCCTCAGACAGGATTGGCTACAATGAGCAGTTCTTC	CASSSSDRIGYNEQFF
TRBJ2-5	.	TRBV28	few	TGTGCCAGCACTAGCGGCAAGGGGGGGACCCAGTACTTC	CASTSGKGGTQYF
TRBJ2-4	.	TRBV4-3	few	TGCGCCAGCAGCCAAGATGCGAGGGGGGGAGCCAAAAACATTCAGTACTTC	CASSQDARGGAKNIQYF
TRBJ1-2	.	TRBV7-9	few	TGTGCCAGCAGCTCGGGCGGCTACTATGGCTACACCTTC	CASSSGGYYGYTF
TRBJ2-7	TRBD2	TRBV12-3/TRBV12-4	few	TGTGCCAGCAGTTGGAGCGGGACCTACGAGCAGTACTTC	CASSWSGTYEQYF
TRBJ2-1	TRBD1	TRBV12-3/TRBV12-4	few	TGTGCCAGCAGTAGTCGGGACAGGGTACGAGGTGAGCAGTTCTTC	CASSSRDRVRGEQFF
TRBJ2-3	.	TRBV4-1	few	TGCGCCAGCAGCCAATCCCAGGGACCCGCAGATACGCAGTATTTT	CASSQSQGPADTQYF
TRBJ2-7	.	TRBV7-8	.	TGTGCCAGCAGCTTAGTCCGCGGACAGACCTACGAGCAGTACTTC	CASSLVRGQTYEQYF
TRBJ1-6	TRBD1	TRBV2	few	TGTGCCAGCAGTGTCGGACAGGGGAATTCACCCCTCCACTTT	CASSVGQGNSPLHF
TRBJ2-4	.	TRBV18	.	TGTGCCAGCTCACCTGTACTGTCCCAGGGGGGGAACATTCAGTACTTC	CASSPVLSQGGNIQYF